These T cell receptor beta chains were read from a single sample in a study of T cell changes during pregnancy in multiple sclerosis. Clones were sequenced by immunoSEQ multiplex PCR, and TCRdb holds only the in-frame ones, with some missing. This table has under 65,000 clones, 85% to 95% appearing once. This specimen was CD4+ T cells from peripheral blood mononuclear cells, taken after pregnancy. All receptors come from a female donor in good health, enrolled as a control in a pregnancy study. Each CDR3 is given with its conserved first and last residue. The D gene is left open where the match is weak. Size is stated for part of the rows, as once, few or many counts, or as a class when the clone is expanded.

CDR3 protein: CASSLRDRGGSGELFF; CDR3 DNA: TGTGCCAGCAGCCTCCGGGACAGGGGAGGATCCGGGGAGCTGTTTTTT; J gene: TRBJ2-2; clone size: .; D gene: TRBD1; V gene: TRBV7-9
CDR3 protein: CASRRRFTGQVKSGANVLTF; CDR3 DNA: TGTGCCAGTAGAAGGCGGTTTACGGGACAGGTGAAATCTGGGGCCAACGTCCTGACTTTC; J gene: TRBJ2-6; clone size: .; D gene: TRBD1; V gene: TRBV19
CDR3 protein: CASSLRGGSNSPLHF; CDR3 DNA: TGTGCCAGCAGTTTACGGGGGGGGTCCAATTCACCCCTCCACTTT; J gene: TRBJ1-6; clone size: .; D gene: .; V gene: TRBV28
CDR3 protein: CASSPEGVYDTQYF; CDR3 DNA: TGTGCCAGCAGCCCCGAGGGGGTGTATGATACGCAGTATTTT; J gene: TRBJ2-3; clone size: .; D gene: .; V gene: TRBV5-6
CDR3 protein: CSARASYEQYF; CDR3 DNA: TGCAGTGCTAGGGCTTCCTACGAGCAGTACTTC; J gene: TRBJ2-7; clone size: .; D gene: .; V gene: TRBV20-1
CDR3 protein: CASSLPGGLQQYF; CDR3 DNA: TGTGCCAGCAGCCTCCCGGGGGGGCTGCAGCAGTACTTC; J gene: TRBJ2-7; clone size: .; D gene: TRBD2; V gene: TRBV5-4
CDR3 protein: CANPRDLNYVEQYF; CDR3 DNA: TGCGCCAATCCGAGGGACTTGAACTACGTGGAGCAGTACTTC; J gene: TRBJ2-7; clone size: .; D gene: .; V gene: TRBV5-1
CDR3 protein: CASSIGGGYTF; CDR3 DNA: TGTGCCAGTAGTATCGGAGGTGGCTACACCTTC; J gene: TRBJ1-2; clone size: .; D gene: .; V gene: TRBV19
CDR3 protein: CASSANRGGSNQPQHF; CDR3 DNA: TGTGCCAGCAGTGCTAACAGGGGGGGAAGCAATCAGCCCCAGCATTTT; J gene: TRBJ1-5; clone size: .; D gene: TRBD1; V gene: TRBV28
CDR3 protein: CASSPGQGGYNEQFF; CDR3 DNA: TGTGCCAGCAGCCCTGGACAGGGGGGTTACAATGAGCAGTTCTTC; J gene: TRBJ2-1; clone size: .; D gene: TRBD1; V gene: TRBV7-2
CDR3 protein: CASRDSYYEQYF; CDR3 DNA: TGTGCCAGCCGGGACTCCTACTACGAGCAGTACTTC; J gene: TRBJ2-7; clone size: .; D gene: .; V gene: TRBV2
CDR3 protein: CASSQDRVNSPLHF; CDR3 DNA: TGTGCCAGCTCACAAGACAGGGTGAATTCACCCCTCCACTTT; J gene: TRBJ1-6; clone size: few; D gene: TRBD1; V gene: TRBV18
CDR3 protein: CAINYAGLAGGPDTQYF; CDR3 DNA: TGTGCCATCAACTACGCCGGACTAGCGGGGGGGCCAGATACGCAGTATTTT; J gene: TRBJ2-3; clone size: .; D gene: TRBD2; V gene: TRBV10-3
CDR3 protein: CASQGGMNTEAFF; CDR3 DNA: TGTGCCAGCCAAGGGGGCATGAACACTGAAGCTTTCTTT; J gene: TRBJ1-1; clone size: .; D gene: TRBD1; V gene: TRBV6-5
CDR3 protein: CASSTGQAEAFF; CDR3 DNA: TGCGCCAGCAGCACAGGACAGGCTGAAGCTTTCTTT; J gene: TRBJ1-1; clone size: .; D gene: TRBD1; V gene: TRBV5-1
CDR3 protein: CASSFNTDTQYF; CDR3 DNA: TGTGCCAGCAGTTTCAACACAGATACGCAGTATTTT; J gene: TRBJ2-3; clone size: .; D gene: .; V gene: TRBV2
CDR3 protein: CASSQVQVNREISGANVLTF; CDR3 DNA: TGCGCCAGCAGCCAAGTTCAGGTAAACAGGGAAATCTCTGGGGCCAACGTCCTGACTTTC; J gene: TRBJ2-6; clone size: once; D gene: .; V gene: TRBV4-1
CDR3 protein: CASSLDSSGGRGDTQYF; CDR3 DNA: TGTGCCAGCAGCTTGGATTCGAGCGGGGGGCGAGGAGATACGCAGTATTTT; J gene: TRBJ2-3; clone size: .; D gene: TRBD2; V gene: TRBV5-4
CDR3 protein: CASSLGSGGAFETQYF; CDR3 DNA: TGTGCCAGCAGCTTAGGTAGCGGGGGGGCATTTGAGACCCAGTACTTC; J gene: TRBJ2-5; clone size: .; D gene: TRBD2; V gene: TRBV11-3
CDR3 protein: CASSTVNTEAFF; CDR3 DNA: TGTGCCAGCAGCACAGTAAACACTGAAGCTTTCTTT; J gene: TRBJ1-1; clone size: .; D gene: .; V gene: TRBV6-6